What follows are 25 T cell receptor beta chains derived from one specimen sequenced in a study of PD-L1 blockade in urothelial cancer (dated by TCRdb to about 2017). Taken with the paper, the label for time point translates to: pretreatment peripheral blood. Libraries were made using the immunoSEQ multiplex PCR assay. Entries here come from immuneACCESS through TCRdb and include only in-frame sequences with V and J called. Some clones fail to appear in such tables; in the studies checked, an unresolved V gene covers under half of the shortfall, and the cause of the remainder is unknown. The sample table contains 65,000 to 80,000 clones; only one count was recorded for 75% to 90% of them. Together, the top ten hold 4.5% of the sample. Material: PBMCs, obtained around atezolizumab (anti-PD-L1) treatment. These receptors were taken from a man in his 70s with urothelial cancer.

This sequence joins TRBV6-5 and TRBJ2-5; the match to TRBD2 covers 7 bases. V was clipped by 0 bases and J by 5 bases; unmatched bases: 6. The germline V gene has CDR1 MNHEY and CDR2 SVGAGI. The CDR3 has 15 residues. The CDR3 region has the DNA TGTGCCAGCAGTTACTCGTCTTCCGGGGGGGAGACCCAGTACTTC. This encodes CASSYSSSGGETQYF.

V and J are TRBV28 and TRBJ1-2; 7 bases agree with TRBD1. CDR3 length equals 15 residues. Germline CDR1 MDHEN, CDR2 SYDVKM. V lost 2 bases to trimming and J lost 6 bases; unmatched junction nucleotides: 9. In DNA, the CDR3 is TGTGCCAGCAGTTTAGGTTTGGAGGGGGCTGATGGCTACACCTTC. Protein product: CASSLGLEGADGYTF.

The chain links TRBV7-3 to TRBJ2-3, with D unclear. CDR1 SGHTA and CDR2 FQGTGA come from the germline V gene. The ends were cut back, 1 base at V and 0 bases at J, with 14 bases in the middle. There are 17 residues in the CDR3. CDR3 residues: CASSLNSPVVSTDTQYF. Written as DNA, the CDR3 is TGTGCCAGCAGCTTAAACTCACCGGTGGTTAGCACAGATACGCAGTATTTT.

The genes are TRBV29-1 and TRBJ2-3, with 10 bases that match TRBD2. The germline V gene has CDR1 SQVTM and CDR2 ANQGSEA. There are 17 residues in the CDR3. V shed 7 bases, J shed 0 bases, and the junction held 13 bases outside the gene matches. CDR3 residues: CSAQLRTTSGSTDTQYF. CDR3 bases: TGCAGCGCTCAACTACGAACGACTAGCGGGAGCACAGATACGCAGTATTTT.

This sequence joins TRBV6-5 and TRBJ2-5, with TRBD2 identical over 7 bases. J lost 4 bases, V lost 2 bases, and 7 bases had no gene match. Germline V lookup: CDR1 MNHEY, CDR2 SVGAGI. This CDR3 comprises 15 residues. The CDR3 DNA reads TGTGCCAGCAGTTACGGAATTGCGGGAGTAGAGACCCAGTACTTC. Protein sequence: CASSYGIAGVETQYF.

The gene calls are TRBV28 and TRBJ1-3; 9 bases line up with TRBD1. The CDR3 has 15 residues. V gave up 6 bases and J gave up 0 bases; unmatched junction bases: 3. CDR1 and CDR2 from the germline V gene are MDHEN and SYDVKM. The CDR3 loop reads CASRVDRGSGNTIYF. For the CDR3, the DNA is TGTGCCAGCAGGGTGGACAGGGGCTCTGGAAACACCATATATTTT.

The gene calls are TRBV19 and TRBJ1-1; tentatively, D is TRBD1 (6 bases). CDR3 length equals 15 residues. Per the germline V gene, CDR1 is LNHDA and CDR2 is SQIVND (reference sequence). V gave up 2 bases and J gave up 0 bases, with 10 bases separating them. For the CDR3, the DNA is TGTGCCAGTAGTATACCCGGGACACTGAACACTGAAGCTTTCTTT. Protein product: CASSIPGTLNTEAFF. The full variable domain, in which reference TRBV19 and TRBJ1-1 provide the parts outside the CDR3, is DGGITQSPKYLFRKEGQNVTLSCEQNLNHDAMYWYRQDPGQGLRLIYYSQIVNDFQKGDIAEGYSVSREKKESFPLTVTSAQKNPTAFYLCASSIPGTLNTEAFFGQGTRLTVV.

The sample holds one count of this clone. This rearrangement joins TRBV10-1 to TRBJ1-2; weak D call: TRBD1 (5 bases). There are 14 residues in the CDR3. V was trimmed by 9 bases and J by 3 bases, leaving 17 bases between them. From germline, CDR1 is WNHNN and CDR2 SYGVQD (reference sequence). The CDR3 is CARSFRVPYYGYTF. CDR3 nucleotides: TGCGCCAGATCCTTCAGGGTCCCCTACTATGGCTACACCTTC.

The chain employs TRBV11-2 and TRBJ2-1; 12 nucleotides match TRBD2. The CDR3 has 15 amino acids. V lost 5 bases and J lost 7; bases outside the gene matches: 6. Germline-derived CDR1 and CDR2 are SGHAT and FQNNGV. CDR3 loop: CASSPGTSGLNEQFF. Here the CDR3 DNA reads TGTGCCAGCAGCCCCGGGACTAGCGGGCTTAATGAGCAGTTCTTC.

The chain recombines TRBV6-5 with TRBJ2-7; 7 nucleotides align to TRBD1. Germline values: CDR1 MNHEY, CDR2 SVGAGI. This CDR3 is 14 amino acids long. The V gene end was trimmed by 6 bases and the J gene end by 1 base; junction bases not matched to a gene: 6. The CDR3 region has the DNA TGTGCCAGCAGAACCGGGACAGCTTCCTACGAGCAGTACTTC. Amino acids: CASRTGTASYEQYF.

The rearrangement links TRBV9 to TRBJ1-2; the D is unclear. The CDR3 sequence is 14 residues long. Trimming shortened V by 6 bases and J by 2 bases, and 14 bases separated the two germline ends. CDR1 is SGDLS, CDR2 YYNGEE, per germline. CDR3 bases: TGTGCCAGCACCCCAACGGCGGAGAACTATGGCTACACCTTC. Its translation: CASTPTAENYGYTF.

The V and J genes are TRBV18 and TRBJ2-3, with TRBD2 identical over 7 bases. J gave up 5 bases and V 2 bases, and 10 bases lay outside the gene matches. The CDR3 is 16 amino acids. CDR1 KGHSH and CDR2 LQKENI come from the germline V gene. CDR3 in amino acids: CASSPFGGRARDTQYF. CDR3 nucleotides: TGTGCCAGCTCACCATTTGGAGGGAGGGCTAGAGATACGCAGTATTTT.

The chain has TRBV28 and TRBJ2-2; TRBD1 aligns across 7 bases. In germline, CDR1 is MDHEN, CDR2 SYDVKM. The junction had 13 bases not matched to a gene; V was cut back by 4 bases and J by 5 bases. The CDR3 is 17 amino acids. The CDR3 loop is CASSSPTGQHLTGELFF. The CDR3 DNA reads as TGTGCCAGCAGTTCCCCCACGGGACAGCACCTTACCGGGGAGCTGTTTTTT.

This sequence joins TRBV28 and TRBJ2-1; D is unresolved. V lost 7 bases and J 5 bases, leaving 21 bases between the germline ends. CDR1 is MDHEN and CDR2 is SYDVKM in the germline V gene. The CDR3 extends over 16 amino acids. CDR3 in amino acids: CASTTSGLPRDNEQFF. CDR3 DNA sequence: TGTGCCAGCACCACCTCTGGATTGCCTCGGGACAATGAGCAGTTCTTC.

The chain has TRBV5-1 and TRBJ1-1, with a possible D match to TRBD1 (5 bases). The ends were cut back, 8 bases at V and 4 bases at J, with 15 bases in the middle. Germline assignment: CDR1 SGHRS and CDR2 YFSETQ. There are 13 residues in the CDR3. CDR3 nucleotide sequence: TGCGCCAGTGCGGGGGAGTGGAGCACTGAAGCTTTCTTT. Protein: CASAGEWSTEAFF.

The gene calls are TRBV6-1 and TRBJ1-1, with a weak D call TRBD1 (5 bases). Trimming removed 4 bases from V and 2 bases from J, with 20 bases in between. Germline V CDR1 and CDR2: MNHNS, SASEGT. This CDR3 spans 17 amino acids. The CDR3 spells CASSVLPQGSINTEAFF. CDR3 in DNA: TGTGCCAGCAGTGTATTACCCCAGGGAAGCATAAACACTGAAGCTTTCTTT.

The CDR3 reads CASIRGDTQYF. DNA of the CDR3: TGTGCCAGCATCAGAGGGGATACGCAGTATTTT. The chain recombines TRBV27 with TRBJ2-3, with a possible D match to TRBD2 (5 bases). The CDR3 is made up of 11 amino acids. The V end was cut by 7 bases, the J end by 6 bases, with 8 bases between. The V gene's germline CDR1 is MNHEY and CDR2 SMNVEV (reference sequence).

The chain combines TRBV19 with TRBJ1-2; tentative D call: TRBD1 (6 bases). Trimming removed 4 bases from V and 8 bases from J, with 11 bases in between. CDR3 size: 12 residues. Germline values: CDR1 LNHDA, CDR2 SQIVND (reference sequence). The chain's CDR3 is CASSNREWGYTF. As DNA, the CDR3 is TGTGCCAGTAGTAACAGGGAATGGGGCTACACCTTC.

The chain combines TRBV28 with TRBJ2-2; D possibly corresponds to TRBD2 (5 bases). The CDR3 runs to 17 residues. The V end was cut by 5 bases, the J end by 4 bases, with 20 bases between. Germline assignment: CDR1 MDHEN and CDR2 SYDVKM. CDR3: CASSLPGGLGGTGELFF. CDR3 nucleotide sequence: TGTGCCAGCAGTCTGCCAGGCGGGCTCGGTGGCACCGGGGAGCTGTTTTTT.

CDR3 sequence reads: CASSGGAGLAERYNEQFF. The CDR3, as DNA: TGCGCCAGCAGCGGGGGTGCGGGACTAGCTGAGAGATACAATGAGCAGTTCTTC. This chain connects TRBV5-1 to TRBJ2-1, with 9 bases matching TRBD2. This CDR3 is built from 18 residues. Germline V gene sequence: CDR1 SGHRS, CDR2 YFSETQ. Trimming took 4 bases from V and 4 from J; bases not matched to a gene: 15. The variable domain in full, with the rest retrieved from reference TRBV5-1 and TRBJ2-1, is KAGVTQTPRYLIKTRGQQVTLSCSPISGHRSVSWYQQTPGQGLQFLFEYFSETQRNKGNFPGRFSGRQFSNSRSEMNVSTLELGDSALYLCASSGGAGLAERYNEQFFGPGTRLTVL.

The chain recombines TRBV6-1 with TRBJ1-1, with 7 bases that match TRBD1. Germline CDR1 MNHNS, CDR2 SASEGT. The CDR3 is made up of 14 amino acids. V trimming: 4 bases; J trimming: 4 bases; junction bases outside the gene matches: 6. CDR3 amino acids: CASSGGGGGTEAFF. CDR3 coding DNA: TGTGCCAGCAGTGGCGGAGGGGGCGGCACTGAAGCTTTCTTT.

The CDR3 DNA sequence: TGTGCCAGTAGTACCAGGCAGGGGGTTCAGCCGAATGAAGCTTTCTTT. This codes for CASSTRQGVQPNEAFF. This chain links TRBV19 with TRBJ1-1; the match to TRBD1 covers 7 bases. Germline CDR1 reads LNHDA; CDR2 reads SQIVND (reference sequence). The CDR3 is 16 amino acids. V shed 4 bases and J 7 bases; nucleotides not matched to a gene: 15.

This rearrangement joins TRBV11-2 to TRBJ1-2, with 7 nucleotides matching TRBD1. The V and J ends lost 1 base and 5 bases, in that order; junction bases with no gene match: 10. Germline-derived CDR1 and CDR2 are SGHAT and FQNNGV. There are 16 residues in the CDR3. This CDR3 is CASSLADRVVGYGYTF. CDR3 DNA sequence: TGTGCCAGCAGCTTAGCCGACAGGGTAGTAGGGTATGGCTACACCTTC.

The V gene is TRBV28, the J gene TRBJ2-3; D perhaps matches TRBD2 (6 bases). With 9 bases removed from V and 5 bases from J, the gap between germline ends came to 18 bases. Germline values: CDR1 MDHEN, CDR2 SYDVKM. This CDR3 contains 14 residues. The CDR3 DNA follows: TGTGCCAGTAAGAAAAGAGGGCGGGAAGATACGCAGTATTTT. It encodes CASKKRGREDTQYF.

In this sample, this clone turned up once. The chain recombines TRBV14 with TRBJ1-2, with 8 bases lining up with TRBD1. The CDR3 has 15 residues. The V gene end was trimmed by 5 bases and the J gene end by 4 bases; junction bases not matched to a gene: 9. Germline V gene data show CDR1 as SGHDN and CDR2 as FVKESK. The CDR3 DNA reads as TGTGCCAGCAGCTCCCTACGGGGGACAGGCTATGGCTACACCTTC. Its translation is CASSSLRGTGYGYTF.